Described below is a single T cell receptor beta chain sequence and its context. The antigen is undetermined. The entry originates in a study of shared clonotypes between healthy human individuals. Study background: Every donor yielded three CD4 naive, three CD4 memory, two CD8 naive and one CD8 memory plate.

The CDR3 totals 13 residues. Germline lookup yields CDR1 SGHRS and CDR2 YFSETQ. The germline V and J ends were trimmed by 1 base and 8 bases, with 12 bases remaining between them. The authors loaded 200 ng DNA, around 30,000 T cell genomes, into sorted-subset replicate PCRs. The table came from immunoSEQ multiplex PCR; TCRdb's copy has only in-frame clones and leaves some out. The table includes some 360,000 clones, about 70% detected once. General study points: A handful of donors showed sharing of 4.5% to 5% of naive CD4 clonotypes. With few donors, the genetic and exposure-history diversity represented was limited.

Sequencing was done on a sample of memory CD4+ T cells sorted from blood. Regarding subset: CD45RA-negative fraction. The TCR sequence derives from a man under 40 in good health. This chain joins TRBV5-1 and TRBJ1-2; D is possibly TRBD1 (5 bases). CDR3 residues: CASSLQGDEGYTF. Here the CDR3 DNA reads TGCGCCAGCAGCTTGCAAGGGGACGAAGGCTACACCTTC.